This TCR beta chain was sequenced in a study of naive and memory T cell subsets. Study-wide results and caveats: Potentially, T cell activation and differentiation skew this RNA-based measurement.

To note about this clonotype: The antigen remains unidentified.

TCR cDNA received a 3' ligated oligonucleotide that carried a UMI. Adult healthy volunteers gave 2.5 ml peripheral blood for whole-blood RNA. The SP2 primer and nested alpha and beta constant region primers amplified ligated cDNA in four rounds. Alpha and beta constant region primers primed reverse transcription for blood and skin samples. TCRdb independently ran MiXCR on the 5' RACE reads; one entry per CDR3 protein. The table lists about 62,000 distinct CDR3 sequences, 8% to 9% of them singletons. This receptor was taken from a female donor in good health.

The CDR3 DNA sequence: TGTGCCAGCAGTCTACGACAGGGTCTGGAGACCCAGTACTTC. Translation: CASSLRQGLETQYF. J is TRBJ2-5 and V is TRBV27; 7 bases agree with TRBD1. The V gene end was trimmed by 5 bases and the J gene end by 5 bases; junction bases not matched to a gene: 8. The CDR3 runs to 14 residues. CDR1 MNHEY and CDR2 SMNVEV come from the germline V gene (reference sequence).